This T cell receptor (beta chain) was sequenced in a study of cytomegalovirus exposure and HLA in healthy donors. This CDR3 is 16 amino acids long. With 0 bases clipped from V and 0 bases from J, the junction kept 4 bases outside the gene matches. Germline V CDR1 and CDR2: SGDLS, YYNGEE. PCR primers comprised 60 Vbeta and 13 Jbeta primers. Clones were sequenced by immunoSEQ multiplex PCR, and TCRdb holds only the in-frame ones, with some missing. The table shows over 100,000 clones, with around 84% occurring only once. The clonotype originates from a woman aged 30 to 39 in good health and CMV-seropositive. Sequenced: PBMCs. The chain employs TRBV9 and TRBJ2-3, with TRBD2 matching 7 bases. The CDR3 is CASSVDPSGSTDTQYF. The CDR3 DNA follows: TGTGCCAGCAGCGTAGACCCTAGCGGAAGCACAGATACGCAGTATTTT.